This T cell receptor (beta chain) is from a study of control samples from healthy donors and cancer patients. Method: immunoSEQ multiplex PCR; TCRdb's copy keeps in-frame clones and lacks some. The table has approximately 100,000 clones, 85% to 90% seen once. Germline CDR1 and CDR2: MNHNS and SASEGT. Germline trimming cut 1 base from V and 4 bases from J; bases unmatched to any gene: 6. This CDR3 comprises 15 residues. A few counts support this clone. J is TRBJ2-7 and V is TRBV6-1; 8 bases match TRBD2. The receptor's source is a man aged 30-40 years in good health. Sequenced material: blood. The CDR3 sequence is CASSEGVSGNYEQYF. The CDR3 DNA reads TGTGCCAGCAGTGAAGGGGTTAGCGGGAATTACGAGCAGTACTTC.